The T cell receptor (beta chain) described here comes from a study of T cells after yellow fever vaccination. Study results and limitations: It was the secondary response that reached its peak faster, day 5 versus 15, but it was weaker. Abundant clonotypes from the bulk population could contaminate FACS-sorted repertoires. The study re-detected most primary-vaccination clones after the booster (about 96% CD4, approximately 88% CD8).

The germline V gene has CDR1 MDHEN and CDR2 SYDVKM. V dropped 8 bases and J dropped 5; count of bases not matched to a gene: 12. This CDR3 region has 14 residues. TCR cDNA was made by 5'RACE template switching, adding a universal primer site and UMIs. TCRdb independently ran MiXCR on the 5' RACE reads; one entry per CDR3 protein. The sample comprises 450,000 to 650,000 distinct CDR3 sequences, about 13% of which are singletons, and more than 13% rests with the top ten. Remarks on this clonotype: The antigen is unknown.

The sample here was PBMCs, taken on the day of the yellow fever booster vaccination. The chain employs TRBV28 and TRBJ2-7; TRBD2 aligns across 7 bases. The sequence was obtained from a man between 25 and 39 years old who received the YFV17D yellow fever vaccine. In DNA, the CDR3 is TGTGCCAGCTCTTTAGCCGGGACTAACGACGAGCAGTACTTC. It encodes CASSLAGTNDEQYF.